Listed below are T cell receptor beta chains from one sample, sequenced in a study of blood T cell repertoires in COVID-19. Libraries were prepared by immunoSEQ multiplex PCR; TCRdb keeps only in-frame clonotypes and omits some of them. The sample includes approximately 120,000 clones, around 84% of them seen just once. Sequences were obtained from peripheral blood. Receptor source: a woman older than 75 with active or convalescent COVID-19. Both conserved end residues are part of each CDR3. The D gene is left open where the match is weak. Where a row states a size, it is once, few, many or the class of an expanded clone; other rows omit it.

cdr3_aa cdr3_nt d_call j_call v_call clone_size
CASRGDRQRDEQFF TGTGCCAGCAGAGGGGACAGGCAGAGGGATGAGCAGTTCTTC TRBD1 TRBJ2-1 TRBV2 -
CASSFGGRNNEKLFF TGTGCCAGCAGCTTCGGGGGAAGGAATAATGAAAAACTGTTTTTT - TRBJ1-4 TRBV5-6 -
CASSMVAGTEAFF TGTGCCAGTAGTATGGTCGCCGGCACTGAAGCTTTCTTT - TRBJ1-1 TRBV19 -
CASSSYSADTQYF TGTGCCAGCAGCTCGTACAGTGCGGATACGCAGTATTTT - TRBJ2-3 TRBV13 -
CASSLIPREANQPQHF TGTGCCAGCAGTTTAATCCCCAGGGAGGCTAATCAGCCCCAGCATTTT - TRBJ1-5 TRBV28 -
CASSQSQQGPYGYTF TGTGCCAGCAGCCAAAGTCAACAGGGTCCCTATGGCTACACCTTC - TRBJ1-2 TRBV5-4 -
CASSESSGLLYTEAFF TGTGCCAGCAGTGAATCGAGTGGTCTTTTGTACACTGAAGCTTTCTTT - TRBJ1-1 TRBV25-1 -
CASETSGSLGETQYF TGCGCCAGTGAAACTAGCGGGAGCTTGGGAGAGACCCAGTACTTC TRBD2 TRBJ2-5 TRBV5-1 -
CASSLEQRTYNEQFF TGTGCCAGCAGCTTAGAGCAACGAACCTACAATGAGCAGTTCTTC - TRBJ2-1 TRBV7-8 -
CASSPSGVQETQYF TGTGCCAGCAGTCCAAGCGGAGTCCAAGAGACCCAGTACTTC - TRBJ2-5 TRBV6-5 many
CASSPGQGGYGYTF TGCGCCAGCAGCCCCGGACAGGGAGGCTATGGCTACACCTTC TRBD1 TRBJ1-2 TRBV5-1 once
CASSIDRRAGDTQYF TGTGCCAGTAGTATAGATCGCAGGGCCGGAGATACGCAGTATTTT - TRBJ2-3 TRBV19 -
CSVASGSSGANVLTF TGCAGCGTTGCTAGCGGGAGTTCTGGGGCCAACGTCCTGACTTTC TRBD2 TRBJ2-6 TRBV29-1 -
CASSFPDRAGELFF TGTGCCAGCAGTTTCCCCGACAGGGCCGGGGAGCTGTTTTTT TRBD1 TRBJ2-2 TRBV28 -
CASSLVTGYEQYF TGTGCCAGCAGCCTAGTTACAGGCTACGAGCAGTACTTC - TRBJ2-7 TRBV7-2 once
CASSPLSLLGRDNEQFF TGTGCCAGCAGTCCACTCTCCCTACTAGGTAGGGACAATGAGCAGTTCTTC - TRBJ2-1 TRBV27 once
CASRRNSGITDTQYF TGTGCCAGCAGGAGAAATAGCGGGATTACAGATACGCAGTATTTT TRBD2 TRBJ2-3 TRBV27 -
CASSTGTGGSSYEQYF TGCGCCAGCAGCACCGGGACAGGGGGCAGCTCCTACGAGCAGTACTTC TRBD1 TRBJ2-7 TRBV5-1 -
CASRFSQETQYF TGTGCCAGTCGGTTTTCGCAAGAGACCCAGTACTTC - TRBJ2-5 TRBV12-3/TRBV12-4 -
CASSSRTGFIYGYTF TGTGCCAGCAGTAGCCGGACAGGATTCATCTATGGCTACACCTTC TRBD1 TRBJ1-2 TRBV28 once
CASSVAGVTGELFF TGTGCCAGCAGCGTAGCGGGAGTTACCGGGGAGCTGTTTTTT - TRBJ2-2 TRBV9 few
CASRRTGGTEAFF TGTGCCAGCAGGAGAACAGGGGGCACTGAAGCTTTCTTT TRBD1 TRBJ1-1 TRBV12-3/TRBV12-4 -
CASSPGQGGDTQYF TGCGCCAGCAGCCCGGGACAGGGAGGTGATACGCAGTATTTT TRBD1 TRBJ2-3 TRBV5-1 once
CASSFWGDTEAFF TGTGCCAGCAGTTTCTGGGGGGACACTGAAGCTTTCTTT - TRBJ1-1 TRBV28 -
CASSIAYGTTFSYEQYF TGTGCCAGTAGTATAGCGTATGGGACAACCTTCTCCTACGAGCAGTACTTC - TRBJ2-7 TRBV19 once
CASSGQNTEAFF TGTGCCAGCAGCGGACAAAACACTGAAGCTTTCTTT - TRBJ1-1 TRBV11-2 -
CASSETAGGASDTQYF TGTGCCAGCAGTGAGACGGCGGGAGGGGCTTCAGATACGCAGTATTTT TRBD2 TRBJ2-3 TRBV6-4 -
CASSPTTDEQYF TGTGCCAGCTCACCAACTACCGACGAGCAGTACTTC - TRBJ2-7 TRBV18 -
CASSSRGLQGDEQFF TGTGCCAGTAGTAGCAGGGGCCTCCAGGGGGATGAGCAGTTCTTC TRBD1 TRBJ2-1 TRBV19 few
CASSEQGVGYEQYF TGTGCCAGCAGCGAACAGGGTGTGGGCTACGAGCAGTACTTC - TRBJ2-7 TRBV13 -
CSARHRGEAFF TGCAGTGCTAGACACCGCGGTGAAGCTTTCTTT - TRBJ1-1 TRBV20-1 -
CASSLSGTVSTDTQYF TGTGCCAGCAGTTTATCTGGGACAGTTAGCACAGATACGCAGTATTTT TRBD1 TRBJ2-3 TRBV27 -
CASSLAGTGRTEAFF TGTGCCAGCAGCTTGGCCGGGACAGGGCGAACTGAAGCTTTCTTT TRBD1 TRBJ1-1 TRBV5-6 few
CVSSPTFDLRGTNEKLFF TGTGTCAGCTCACCAACGTTTGACCTAAGGGGGACTAATGAAAAACTGTTTTTT - TRBJ1-4 TRBV18 -
CASSQIGASGADTQYF TGTGCCAGCAGCCAGATAGGGGCTAGCGGTGCGGATACGCAGTATTTT TRBD2 TRBJ2-3 TRBV9 -
CASSYRGQGGQPQHF TGTGCCAGCAGTTACAGAGGACAGGGCGGTCAGCCCCAGCATTTT TRBD1 TRBJ1-5 TRBV6-6 few
CASSLAAGAETQYF TGTGCCAGCAGCTTAGCGGCGGGGGCAGAGACCCAGTACTTC - TRBJ2-5 TRBV7-9 many
CASSEGPGKAFF TGTGCCAGCAGTGAGGGTCCCGGGAAAGCTTTCTTT - TRBJ1-1 TRBV2 -
CASSPRDRGGYGYTF TGTGCCAGCTCACCACGGGACAGGGGAGGCTATGGCTACACCTTC TRBD1 TRBJ1-2 TRBV18 -
CASSRGLARSSEQYF TGTGCCAGCAGCCGAGGACTAGCAAGATCCTCCGAGCAGTACTTC TRBD2 TRBJ2-7 TRBV14 few
CASSELRFGANVLTF TGTGCCAGCAGTGAATTACGGTTTGGGGCCAACGTCCTGACTTTC - TRBJ2-6 TRBV2 -
CATSGGPKETYEQYF TGTGCCACCAGTGGAGGGCCAAAAGAGACCTACGAGCAGTACTTC - TRBJ2-7 TRBV24-1 -
CASSPPRGSGNTIYF TGTGCCAGCTCACCACCCAGGGGTTCTGGAAACACCATATATTTT - TRBJ1-3 TRBV18 -
CASSTLPQGVRNEQYF TGTGCCAGCAGCACACTTCCACAGGGGGTAAGAAACGAGCAGTACTTC TRBD1 TRBJ2-7 TRBV7-9 -